The TCR beta chain described here comes from a study of CD8 T cells in Susac syndrome. Reverse transcription of about 0.45 to 1 ug RNA was performed with random hexamers. An immunoSEQ multiplex PCR amplified TCR beta CDR3 over 54 Vbeta and 13 Jbeta. TCRdb called the immunoSEQ multiplex PCR reads again in MiXCR, with one record for every CDR3 protein. The data hold hundreds of thousands of distinct CDR3 sequences, with over 90% observed a single time. Sequenced sample: CD4+ T cells from PBMCs. This clonotype was sampled from a human donor with multiple sclerosis.

Here the CDR3 reads CASSPPKQGNEQYF. As DNA, the CDR3 is TGTGCCAGCTCACCACCGAAACAGGGTAACGAGCAGTACTTC. The genes are TRBV18 and TRBJ2-7, with D possibly TRBD1 on 6 matching bases. The CDR3 is made up of 14 amino acids. The germline V gene has CDR1 KGHSH and CDR2 LQKENI. Trimming removed 0 bases from V and 5 bases from J, with 11 bases in between.